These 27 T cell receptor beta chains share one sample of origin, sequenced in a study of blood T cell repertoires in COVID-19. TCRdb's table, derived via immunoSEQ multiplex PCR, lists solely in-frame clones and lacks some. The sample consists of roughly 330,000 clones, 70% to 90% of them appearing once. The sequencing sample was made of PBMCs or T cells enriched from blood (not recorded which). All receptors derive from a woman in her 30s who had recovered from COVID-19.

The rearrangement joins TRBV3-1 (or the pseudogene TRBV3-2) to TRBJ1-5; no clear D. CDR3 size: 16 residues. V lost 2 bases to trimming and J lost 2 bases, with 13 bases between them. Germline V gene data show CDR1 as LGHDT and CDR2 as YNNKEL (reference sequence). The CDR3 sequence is CASSQRLGRRNQPQHF. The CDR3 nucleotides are TGTGCCAGCAGCCAACGGTTGGGGAGGCGCAATCAGCCCCAGCATTTT.

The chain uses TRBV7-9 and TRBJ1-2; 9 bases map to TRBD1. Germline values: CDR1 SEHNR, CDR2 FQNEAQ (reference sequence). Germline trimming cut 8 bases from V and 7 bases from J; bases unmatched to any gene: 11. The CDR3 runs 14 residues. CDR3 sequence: CASGSTGGATGYTF. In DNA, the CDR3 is TGTGCCAGCGGATCGACAGGGGGAGCCACTGGCTACACCTTC.

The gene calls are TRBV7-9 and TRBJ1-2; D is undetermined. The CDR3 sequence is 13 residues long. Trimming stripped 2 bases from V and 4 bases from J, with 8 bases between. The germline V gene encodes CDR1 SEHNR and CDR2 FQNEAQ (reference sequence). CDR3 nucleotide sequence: TGTGCCAGCAGCTTACCGGGGTCCTATGGCTACACCTTC. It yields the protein CASSLPGSYGYTF.

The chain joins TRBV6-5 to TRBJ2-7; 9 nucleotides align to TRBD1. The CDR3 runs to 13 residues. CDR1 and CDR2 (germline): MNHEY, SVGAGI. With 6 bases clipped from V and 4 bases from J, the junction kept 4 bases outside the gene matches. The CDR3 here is CASRIQGAYEQYF. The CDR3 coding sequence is TGTGCCAGCAGAATACAGGGGGCTTACGAGCAGTACTTC.

CDR3 protein: CASRPDTTNSYEQYF. The CDR3 coding sequence is TGCGCCAGCAGACCCGACACGACGAACTCCTACGAGCAGTACTTC. The chain uses TRBV5-1 and TRBJ2-7; D is uncertain. CDR3 length: 15 amino acids. Trimming cost V 5 bases and J 0 bases, with 15 bases left between them. Germline V CDR1 and CDR2: SGHRS, YFSETQ. Filled out from reference TRBV5-1 and TRBJ2-7, the complete variable domain reads KAGVTQTPRYLIKTRGQQVTLSCSPISGHRSVSWYQQTPGQGLQFLFEYFSETQRNKGNFPGRFSGRQFSNSRSEMNVSTLELGDSALYLCASRPDTTNSYEQYFGPGTRLTVT.

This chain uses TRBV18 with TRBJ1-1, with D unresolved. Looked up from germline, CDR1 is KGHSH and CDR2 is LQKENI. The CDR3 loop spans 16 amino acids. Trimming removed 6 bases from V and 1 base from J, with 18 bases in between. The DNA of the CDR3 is TGTGCCAGCTCCGCCGGAGTCGGTTTAGGGAACACTGAAGCTTTCTTT. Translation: CASSAGVGLGNTEAFF. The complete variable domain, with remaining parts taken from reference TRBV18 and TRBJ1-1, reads NAGVMQNPRHLVRRRGQEARLRCSPMKGHSHVYWYRQLPEEGLKFMVYLQKENIIDESGMPKERFSAEFPKEGPSILRIQQVVRGDSAAYFCASSAGVGLGNTEAFFGQGTRLTVV.

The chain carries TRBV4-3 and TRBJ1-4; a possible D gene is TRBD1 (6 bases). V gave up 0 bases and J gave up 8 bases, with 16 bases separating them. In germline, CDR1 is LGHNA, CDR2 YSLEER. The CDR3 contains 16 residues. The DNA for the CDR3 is TGCGCCAGCAGCCAAGAACTGGGGGCAGCTGGGGAAAAACTGTTTTTT. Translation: CASSQELGAAGEKLFF.

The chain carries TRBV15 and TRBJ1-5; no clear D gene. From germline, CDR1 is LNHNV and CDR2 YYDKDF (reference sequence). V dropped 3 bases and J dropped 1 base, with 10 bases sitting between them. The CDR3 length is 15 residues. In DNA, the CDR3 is TGTGCCACCAGCAGCTCCGGTTGGAGCAATCAGCCCCAGCATTTT. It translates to CATSSSGWSNQPQHF.

The CDR3 DNA reads TGTGCCAGCAGCACCGCGAGACAGCCCCAGCATTTT. Protein: CASSTARQPQHF. The J gene is TRBJ1-5, the V gene TRBV3-1 (or the pseudogene TRBV3-2); the D is unclear. This CDR3 has 12 residues. V dropped 5 bases and J dropped 7 bases, with 9 bases sitting between them. Germline V lookup: CDR1 LGHDT, CDR2 YNNKEL (reference sequence).

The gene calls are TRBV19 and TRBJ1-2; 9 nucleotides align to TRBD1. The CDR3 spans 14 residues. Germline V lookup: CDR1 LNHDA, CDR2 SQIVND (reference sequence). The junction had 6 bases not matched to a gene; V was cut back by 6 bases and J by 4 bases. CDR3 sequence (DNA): TGTGCCAGTAGCCTAGGACAGGGGAGCTATGGCTACACCTTC. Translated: CASSLGQGSYGYTF.

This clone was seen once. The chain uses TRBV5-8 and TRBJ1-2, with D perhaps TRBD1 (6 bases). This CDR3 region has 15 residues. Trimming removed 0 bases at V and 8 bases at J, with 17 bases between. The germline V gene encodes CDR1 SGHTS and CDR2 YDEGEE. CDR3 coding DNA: TGTGCCAGCAGCTTGGGCGACATTCGGCAGGGGGGCTACACCTTC. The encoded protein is CASSLGDIRQGGYTF.

CDR3 nucleotide sequence: TGTGCCAGCAGTTGGGACAGGAGAACCGGGGAGCTGTTTTTT. Amino acids: CASSWDRRTGELFF. This chain uses TRBV27 with TRBJ2-2; 8 nucleotides line up with TRBD1. J was trimmed by 5 bases and V by 4 bases; bases with no gene match: 3. The CDR3 is made up of 14 amino acids. Per germline, CDR1 MNHEY and CDR2 SMNVEV (reference sequence).

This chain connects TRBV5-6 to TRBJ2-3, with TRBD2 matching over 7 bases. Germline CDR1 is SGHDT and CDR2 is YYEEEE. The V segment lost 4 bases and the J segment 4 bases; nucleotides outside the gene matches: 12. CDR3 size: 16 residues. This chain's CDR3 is CASSGRTSSPSDTQYF. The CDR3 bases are TGTGCCAGCAGCGGGAGGACTAGTAGCCCTTCAGATACGCAGTATTTT.

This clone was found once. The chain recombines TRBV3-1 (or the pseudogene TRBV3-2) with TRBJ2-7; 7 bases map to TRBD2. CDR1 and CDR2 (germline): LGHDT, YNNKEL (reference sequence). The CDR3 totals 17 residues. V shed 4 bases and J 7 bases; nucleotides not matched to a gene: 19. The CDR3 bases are TGTGCCAGCAGCCCGCCCGGGGGAGGGACCTACCCTCGGGAGCAGTACTTC. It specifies CASSPPGGGTYPREQYF.

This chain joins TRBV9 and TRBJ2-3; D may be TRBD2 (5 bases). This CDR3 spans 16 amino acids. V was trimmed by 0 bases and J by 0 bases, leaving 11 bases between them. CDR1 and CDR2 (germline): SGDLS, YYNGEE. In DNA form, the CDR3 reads TGTGCCAGCAGCGTAGGAGGACTTACTAGCACAGATACGCAGTATTTT. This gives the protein CASSVGGLTSTDTQYF.

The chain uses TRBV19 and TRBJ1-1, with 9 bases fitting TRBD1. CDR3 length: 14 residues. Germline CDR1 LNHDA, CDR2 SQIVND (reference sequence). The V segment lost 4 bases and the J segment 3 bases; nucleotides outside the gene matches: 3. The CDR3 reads CASSTGTGYTEAFF. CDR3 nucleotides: TGTGCCAGTAGTACCGGGACAGGGTACACTGAAGCTTTCTTT. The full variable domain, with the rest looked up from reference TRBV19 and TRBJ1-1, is DGGITQSPKYLFRKEGQNVTLSCEQNLNHDAMYWYRQDPGQGLRLIYYSQIVNDFQKGDIAEGYSVSREKKESFPLTVTSAQKNPTAFYLCASSTGTGYTEAFFGQGTRLTVV.

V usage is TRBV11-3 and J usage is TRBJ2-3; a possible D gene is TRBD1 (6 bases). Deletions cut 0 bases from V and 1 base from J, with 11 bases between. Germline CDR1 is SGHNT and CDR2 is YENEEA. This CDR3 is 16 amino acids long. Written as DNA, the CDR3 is TGTGCCAGCAGCTTAGATTCTAGGACAGGCACAGATACGCAGTATTTT. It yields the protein CASSLDSRTGTDTQYF.

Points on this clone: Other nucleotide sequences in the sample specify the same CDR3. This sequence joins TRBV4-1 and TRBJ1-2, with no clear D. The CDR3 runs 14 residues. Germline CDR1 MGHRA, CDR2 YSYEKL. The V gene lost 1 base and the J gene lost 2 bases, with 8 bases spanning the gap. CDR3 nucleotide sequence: TGCGCCAGCAGCCAAGGGGCCCTGAACTATGGCTACACCTTC. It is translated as CASSQGALNYGYTF.

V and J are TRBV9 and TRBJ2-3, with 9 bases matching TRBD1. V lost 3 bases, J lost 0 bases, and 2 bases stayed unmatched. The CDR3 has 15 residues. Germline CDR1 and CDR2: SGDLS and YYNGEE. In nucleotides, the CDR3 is TGTGCCAGCAGCGGGGGGACAGGGAGCACAGATACGCAGTATTTT. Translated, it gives CASSGGTGSTDTQYF.

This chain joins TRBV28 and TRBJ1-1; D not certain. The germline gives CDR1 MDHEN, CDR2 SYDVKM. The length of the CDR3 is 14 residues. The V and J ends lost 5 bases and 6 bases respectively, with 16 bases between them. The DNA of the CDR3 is TGTGCCAGCAGTCCACCATCCATAGCCTCTGAAGCTTTCTTT. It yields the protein CASSPPSIASEAFF.

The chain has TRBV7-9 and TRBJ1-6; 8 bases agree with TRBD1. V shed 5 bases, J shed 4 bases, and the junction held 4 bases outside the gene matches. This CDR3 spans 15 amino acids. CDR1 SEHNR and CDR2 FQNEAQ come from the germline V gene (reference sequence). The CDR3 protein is CASSPRTGYNSPLHF. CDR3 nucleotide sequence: TGTGCCAGCAGCCCCCGGACAGGGTATAATTCACCCCTCCACTTT. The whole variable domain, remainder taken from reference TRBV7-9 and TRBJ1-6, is DTGVSQNPRHKITKRGQNVTFRCDPISEHNRLYWYRQTLGQGPEFLTYFQNEAQLEKSRLLSDRFSAERPKGSFSTLEIQRTEQGDSAMYLCASSPRTGYNSPLHFGNGTRLTVT.

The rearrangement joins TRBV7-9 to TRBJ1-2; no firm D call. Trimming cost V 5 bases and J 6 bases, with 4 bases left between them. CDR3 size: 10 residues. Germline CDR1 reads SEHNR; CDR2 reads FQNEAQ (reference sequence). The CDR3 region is CASSRNGYTF. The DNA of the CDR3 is TGTGCCAGCAGCCGTAATGGCTACACCTTC.

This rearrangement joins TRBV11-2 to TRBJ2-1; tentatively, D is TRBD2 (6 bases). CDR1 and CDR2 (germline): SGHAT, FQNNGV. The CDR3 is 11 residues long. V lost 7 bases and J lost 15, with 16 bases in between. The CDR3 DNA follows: TGTGCCAGCACCCCCGGGAGACTCCCGTTCTTC. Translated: CASTPGRLPFF.

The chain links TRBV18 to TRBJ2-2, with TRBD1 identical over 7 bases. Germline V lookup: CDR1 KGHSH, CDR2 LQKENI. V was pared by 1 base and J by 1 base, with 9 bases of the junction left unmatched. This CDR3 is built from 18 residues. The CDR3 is CASSPLLTGTRNTGELFF. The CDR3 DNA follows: TGTGCCAGCTCACCACTCCTGACAGGGACAAGGAACACCGGGGAGCTGTTTTTT.

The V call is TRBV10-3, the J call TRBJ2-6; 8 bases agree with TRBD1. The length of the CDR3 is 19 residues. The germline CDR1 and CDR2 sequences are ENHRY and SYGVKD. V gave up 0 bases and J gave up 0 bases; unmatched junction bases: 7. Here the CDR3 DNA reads TGTGCCATCAGTGAGTCAACAGGGGGAACGGCCTCTGGGGCCAACGTCCTGACTTTC. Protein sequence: CAISESTGGTASGANVLTF.

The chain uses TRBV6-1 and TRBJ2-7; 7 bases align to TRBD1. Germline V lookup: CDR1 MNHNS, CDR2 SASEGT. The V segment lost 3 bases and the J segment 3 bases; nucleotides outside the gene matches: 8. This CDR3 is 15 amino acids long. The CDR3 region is CASSETTGIFYEQYF. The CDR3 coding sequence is TGTGCCAGCAGTGAGACGACAGGGATATTCTACGAGCAGTACTTC.

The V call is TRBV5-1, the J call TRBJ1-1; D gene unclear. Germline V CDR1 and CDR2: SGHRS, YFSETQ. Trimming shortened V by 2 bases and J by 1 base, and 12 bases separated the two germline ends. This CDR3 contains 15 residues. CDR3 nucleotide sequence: TGCGCCAGCAGCTTAACTTCGAATAGGAACACTGAAGCTTTCTTT. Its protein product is CASSLTSNRNTEAFF.